The rows below give T cell receptor beta chains drawn from one sample of a study of blood T cells in healthy people across ages. MiXCR, applied by TCRdb to the 5' RACE reads, yields one record per CDR3 protein. Of some 370,000 distinct CDR3 sequences listed, 45% to 65% are singletons. The sequenced material came from blood. Every receptor here comes from a man aged 55 to 69 in good health. The CDR3 runs from the conserved cysteine through the conserved F or W. D genes are given only for firm matches. Size is omitted from some rows. Given values are once, few, many or a class for expanded clones.

>TRBJ2-5|TRBV6-6|-|-
TGTGCCACCAAACTTGGGGGGCAAGGGACCCAGTACTTC
CATKLGGQGTQYF
>TRBJ2-3|TRBV29-1|few|TRBD2
TGCAGCGTTGCTAGCGGGAAGGCAGATACGCAGTATTTT
CSVASGKADTQYF
>TRBJ2-1|TRBV7-2|few|-
TGTGCCAGCAGCGTCCCTGACAGGTCGGTCGATGAGCAGTTCTTC
CASSVPDRSVDEQFF
>TRBJ2-1|TRBV2|-|-
TGTGCCAGCAGTCCTTTGAATTCGGAGGAGAGGGAGCAGTTCTTC
CASSPLNSEEREQFF
>TRBJ2-1|TRBV6-1|few|-
TGTGCCAGCAGTCCACGTAGTGAGGGGAGTATTAATGAGCAGTTCTTC
CASSPRSEGSINEQFF
>TRBJ2-5|TRBV2|-|TRBD2
TGTGCCAGCAGGAGGGGACTAGCGGGAGGGGGAAGAAGGAGACAAGAGACCCAGTACTTC
CASRRGLAGGGRRRQETQYF
>TRBJ2-1|TRBV3-1|-|TRBD2
TGTGCCAGCAGCCCCCTGCGGGGGGCCTCCAATGAGCAGTTCTTC
CASSPLRGASNEQFF
>TRBJ2-1|TRBV5-1|few|-
TGCGCCAGCAGCTTGGGGCAGGTCGACAATGAGCAGTTCTTC
CASSLGQVDNEQFF
>TRBJ2-3|TRBV14|-|-
TGTGCCAGCAGCCCACTTAGGAGGGGTCAAGATACGCAGTATTTT
CASSPLRRGQDTQYF
>TRBJ2-1|TRBV7-9|-|TRBD1
TGTGCCAGCAGCCGAGTGGGACAGGTGGATAGTGGAGAGCAGTTCTTC
CASSRVGQVDSGEQFF
>TRBJ2-3|TRBV7-3|-|-
TGTGCCGGCAGCACATATCTAACTGATACGCAGTATTTT
CAGSTYLTDTQYF
>TRBJ1-6|TRBV6-2/TRBV6-3|-|-
TGTGCCAGCTACGATCCCCTGGGAAGGGATAATTCACCCCTCCACTTT
CASYDPLGRDNSPLHF
>TRBJ2-4|TRBV5-1|many|-
TGCGCCAGCAGCCTCGGGGGGACAGACATAGCCAAAAACATTCAGTACTTC
CASSLGGTDIAKNIQYF
>TRBJ1-1|TRBV7-9|-|-
TGTGCCAGCAGCTTGCCGGGCCAAGGGGCTGAAGCTTTCTTT
CASSLPGQGAEAFF
>TRBJ2-6|TRBV6-1|-|TRBD1
TGTGCCAGCAGAGGGACAGCCGGCTCTGGGACCAACGTCCTGACTTTC
CASRGTAGSGTNVLTF
>TRBJ2-3|TRBV10-3|-|TRBD1
TGTGCCGTAAAGGACAGGGACCCCTTAGATACGCAGTATTTT
CAVKDRDPLDTQYF
>TRBJ2-3|TRBV7-6|many|-
TGTGCCAGCAGCTTAAGTCAGGGAGATACGCAGTATTTT
CASSLSQGDTQYF
>TRBJ2-7|TRBV20-1|-|TRBD2
TGCAGTGCTAGAGACCGTAGCGGGAGGGCCGTCTACGAGCAGTACTTC
CSARDRSGRAVYEQYF
>TRBJ2-1|TRBV30|-|TRBD1
TGTGCCTGGAGTTTTCGGGACAGGCTTCAAGAGACCCAGTTCTTC
CAWSFRDRLQETQFF
>TRBJ2-1|TRBV19|few|-
TGTGCCAGTACCGGCCCCGGTCTCTACAATGAGCAGTTCTTC
CASTGPGLYNEQFF
>TRBJ1-2|TRBV6-5|few|TRBD1
TGTGCCAGCAGTTCGGTGGACAGGGTCAGAGGTGGCTACACCTTC
CASSSVDRVRGGYTF
>TRBJ2-3|TRBV10-3|-|-
TGTGCCATCAGCAAGACAGGTAGCACAGATACGCAGTATTTT
CAISKTGSTDTQYF
>TRBJ2-5|TRBV28|-|-
TGTGCCAGCACTCCTCGTTGGGAAGAGACCCAGTACTTC
CASTPRWEETQYF
>TRBJ2-1|TRBV18|few|-
TGTGCCAGCTCCGGCGGACAGTACTCCTACAATGAGCAGTTCTTC
CASSGGQYSYNEQFF
>TRBJ2-2|TRBV7-2|few|TRBD2
TGTGCCAGCAGCTTAGATATGCGTAGCGGGAGGTCCGGGGAGCTGTTTTTT
CASSLDMRSGRSGELFF
>TRBJ2-1|TRBV27|-|TRBD2
TGTGCCAGCAAAACCCAGACTAGCGGGGGAAATGAGCAGTTCTTC
CASKTQTSGGNEQFF
>TRBJ2-7|TRBV4-1|-|-
TGCGCCAGCAGCCAGGGCGGGTATAGGGACGGTTCCTACGAGCAGTACTTC
CASSQGGYRDGSYEQYF
>TRBJ2-1|TRBV24-1|few|-
TGTGCCACCAGTGACCCGACAGTGAATGAGCAGTTCTTC
CATSDPTVNEQFF
>TRBJ2-7|TRBV18|-|-
TGTGCCAGCTCCAAGGACCGAAACTACGAGCAGTACTTC
CASSKDRNYEQYF
>TRBJ2-1|TRBV10-3|few|TRBD2
TGTGCCATCAGTGACGGGGGGGCATACAATGAGCAGTTCTTC
CAISDGGAYNEQFF
>TRBJ2-3|TRBV21-1|few|-
TGTGCCAGCAGCCAGCAAATGGCAGGGGCAGATGCGCAGTATTTT
CASSQQMAGADAQYF